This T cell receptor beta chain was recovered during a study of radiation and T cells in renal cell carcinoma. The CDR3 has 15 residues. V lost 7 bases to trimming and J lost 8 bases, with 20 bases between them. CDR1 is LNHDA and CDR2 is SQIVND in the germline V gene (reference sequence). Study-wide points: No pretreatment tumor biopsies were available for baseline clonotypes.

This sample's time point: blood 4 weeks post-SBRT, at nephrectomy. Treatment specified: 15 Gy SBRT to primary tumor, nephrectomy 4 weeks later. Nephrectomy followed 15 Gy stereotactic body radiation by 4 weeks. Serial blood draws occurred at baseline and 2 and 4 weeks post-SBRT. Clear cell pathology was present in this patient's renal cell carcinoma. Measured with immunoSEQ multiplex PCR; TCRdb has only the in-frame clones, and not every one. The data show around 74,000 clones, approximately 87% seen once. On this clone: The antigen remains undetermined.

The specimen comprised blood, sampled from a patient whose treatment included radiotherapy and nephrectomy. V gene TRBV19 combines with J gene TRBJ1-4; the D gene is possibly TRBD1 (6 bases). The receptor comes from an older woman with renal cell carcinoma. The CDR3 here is CASKGYGGGPEKLFF. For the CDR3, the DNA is TGTGCCAGTAAGGGCTACGGCGGGGGGCCGGAAAAACTGTTTTTT.